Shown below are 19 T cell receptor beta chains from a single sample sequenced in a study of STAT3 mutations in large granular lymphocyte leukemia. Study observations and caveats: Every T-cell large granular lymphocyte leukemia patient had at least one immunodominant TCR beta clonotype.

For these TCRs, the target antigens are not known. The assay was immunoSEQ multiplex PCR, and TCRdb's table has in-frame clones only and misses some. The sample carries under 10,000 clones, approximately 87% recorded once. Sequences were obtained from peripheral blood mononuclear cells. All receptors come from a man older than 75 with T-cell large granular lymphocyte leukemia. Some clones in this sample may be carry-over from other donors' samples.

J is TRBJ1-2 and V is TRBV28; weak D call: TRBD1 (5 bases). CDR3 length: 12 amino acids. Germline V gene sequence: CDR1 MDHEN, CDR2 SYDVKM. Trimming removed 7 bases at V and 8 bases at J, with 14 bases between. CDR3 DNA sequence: TGTGCCAGCACCCGGGGGTCTTTAGGCTACACCTTC. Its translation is CASTRGSLGYTF.

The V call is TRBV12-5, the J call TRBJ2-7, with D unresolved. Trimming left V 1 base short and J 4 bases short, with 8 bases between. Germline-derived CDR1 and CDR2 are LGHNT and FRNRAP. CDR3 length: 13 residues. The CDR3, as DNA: TGTGCTAGTGGTTTGGCAACTGGTTACGAGCAGTACTTC. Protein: CASGLATGYEQYF.

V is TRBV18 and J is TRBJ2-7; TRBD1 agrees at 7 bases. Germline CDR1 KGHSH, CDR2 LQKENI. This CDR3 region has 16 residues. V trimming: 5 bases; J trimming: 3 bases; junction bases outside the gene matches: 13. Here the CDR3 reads CASSLFGTAAGYEQYF. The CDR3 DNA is TGTGCCAGCTCATTATTCGGGACAGCGGCGGGCTACGAGCAGTACTTC.

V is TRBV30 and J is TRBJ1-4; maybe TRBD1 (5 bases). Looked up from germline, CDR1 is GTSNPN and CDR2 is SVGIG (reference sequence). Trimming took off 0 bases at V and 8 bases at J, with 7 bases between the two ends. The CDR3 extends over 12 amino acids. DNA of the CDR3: TGTGCCTGGAGTGTGGGGGAAGAAAAACTGTTTTTT. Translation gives CAWSVGEEKLFF.

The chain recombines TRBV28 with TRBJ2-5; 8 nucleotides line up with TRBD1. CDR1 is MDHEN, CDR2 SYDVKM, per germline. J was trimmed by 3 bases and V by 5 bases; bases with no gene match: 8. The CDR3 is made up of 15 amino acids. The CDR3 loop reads CASSLSRTGKETQYF. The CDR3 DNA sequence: TGTGCCAGCAGTCTATCACGGACAGGGAAAGAGACCCAGTACTTC.

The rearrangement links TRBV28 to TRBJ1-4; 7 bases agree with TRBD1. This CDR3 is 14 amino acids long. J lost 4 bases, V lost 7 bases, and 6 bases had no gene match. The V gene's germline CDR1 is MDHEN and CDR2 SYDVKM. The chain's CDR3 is CASTFDRVNEKLFF. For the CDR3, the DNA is TGTGCCAGCACCTTTGACAGGGTTAATGAAAAACTGTTTTTT.

The CDR3 protein is CASSVQLETQYF. CDR3 sequence (DNA): TGTGCCAGCAGCGTACAGTTGGAGACCCAGTACTTC. The chain joins TRBV7-2 to TRBJ2-5; D is undetermined. In germline, CDR1 is SGHTA, CDR2 FQGNSA. With 5 bases removed from V and 5 bases from J, the gap between germline ends came to 9 bases. The CDR3 extends over 12 amino acids. The full variable domain, in which reference TRBV7-2 and TRBJ2-5 provide the parts outside the CDR3, is GAGVSQSPSNKVTEKGKDVELRCDPISGHTALYWYRQSLGQGLEFLIYFQGNSAPDKSGLPSDRFSAERTGGSVSTLTIQRTQQEDSAVYLCASSVQLETQYFGPGTRLLVL.

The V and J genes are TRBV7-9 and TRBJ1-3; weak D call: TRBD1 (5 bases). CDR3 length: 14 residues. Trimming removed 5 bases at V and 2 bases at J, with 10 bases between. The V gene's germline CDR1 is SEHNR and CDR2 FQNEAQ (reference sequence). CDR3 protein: CASSLAGTGNTIYF. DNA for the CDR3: TGTGCCAGCAGCCTCGCAGGGACTGGAAACACCATATATTTT.

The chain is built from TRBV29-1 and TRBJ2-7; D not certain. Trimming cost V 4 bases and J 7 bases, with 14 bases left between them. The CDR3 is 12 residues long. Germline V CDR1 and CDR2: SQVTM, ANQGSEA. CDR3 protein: CSVGNTAGEQYF. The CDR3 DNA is TGCAGCGTTGGGAATACGGCTGGAGAGCAGTACTTC.

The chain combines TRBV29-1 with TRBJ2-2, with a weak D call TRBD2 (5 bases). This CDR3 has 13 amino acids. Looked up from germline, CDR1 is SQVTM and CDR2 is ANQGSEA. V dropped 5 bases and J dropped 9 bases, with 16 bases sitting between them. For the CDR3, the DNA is TGCAGCGTTCAGCGGACCGAGACGCGGGAGCTGTTTTTT. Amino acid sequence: CSVQRTETRELFF.

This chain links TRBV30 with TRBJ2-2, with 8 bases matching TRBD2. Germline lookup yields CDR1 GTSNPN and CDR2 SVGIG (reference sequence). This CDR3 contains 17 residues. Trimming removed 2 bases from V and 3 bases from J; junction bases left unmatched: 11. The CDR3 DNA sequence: TGTGCCTGGAGTACCGGTTGGACTAGCAGTTACACCGGGGAGCTGTTTTTT. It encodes CAWSTGWTSSYTGELFF.

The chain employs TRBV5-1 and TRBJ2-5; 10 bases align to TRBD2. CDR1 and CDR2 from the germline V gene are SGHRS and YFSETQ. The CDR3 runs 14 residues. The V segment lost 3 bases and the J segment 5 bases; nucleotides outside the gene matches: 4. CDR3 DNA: TGCGCCAGCAGCTCAGCGGGGGGGCAGGAGACCCAGTACTTC. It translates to CASSSAGGQETQYF.

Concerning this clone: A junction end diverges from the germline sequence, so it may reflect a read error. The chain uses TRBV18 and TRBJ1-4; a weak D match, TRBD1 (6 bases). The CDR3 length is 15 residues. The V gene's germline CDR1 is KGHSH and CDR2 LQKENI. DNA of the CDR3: TGTGCCAGCTCTCCACGGACAGCTCGGGGGGAAAAACTGTTTTTT. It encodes CASSPRTARGEKLFF.

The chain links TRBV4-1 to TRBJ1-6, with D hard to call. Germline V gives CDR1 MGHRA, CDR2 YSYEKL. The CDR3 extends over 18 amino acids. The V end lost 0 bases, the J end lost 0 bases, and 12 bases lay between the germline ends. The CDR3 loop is CASSQDLHGSSYNSPLHF. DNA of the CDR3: TGCGCCAGCAGCCAAGATCTCCATGGAAGCTCCTATAATTCACCCCTCCACTTT.

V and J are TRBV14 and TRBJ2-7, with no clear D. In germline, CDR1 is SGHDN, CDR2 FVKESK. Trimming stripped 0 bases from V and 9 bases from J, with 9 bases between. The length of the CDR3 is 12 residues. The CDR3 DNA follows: TGTGCCAGCAGCCAAGATCCATTCGTGCAGTACTTC. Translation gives CASSQDPFVQYF.

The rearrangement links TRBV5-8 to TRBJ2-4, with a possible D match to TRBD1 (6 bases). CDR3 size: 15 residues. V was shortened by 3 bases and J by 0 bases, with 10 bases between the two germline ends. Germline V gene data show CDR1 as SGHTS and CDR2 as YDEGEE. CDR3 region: CASSYRGGAKNIQYF. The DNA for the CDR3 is TGTGCCAGCAGCTACCGAGGGGGAGCCAAAAACATTCAGTACTTC.

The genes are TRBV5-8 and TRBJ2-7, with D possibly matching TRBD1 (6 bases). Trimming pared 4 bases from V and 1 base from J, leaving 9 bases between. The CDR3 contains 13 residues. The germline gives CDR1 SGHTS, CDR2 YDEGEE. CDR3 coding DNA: TGTGCCAGCAGCCTGGGACATTCCTACGAGCAGTACTTC. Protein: CASSLGHSYEQYF.

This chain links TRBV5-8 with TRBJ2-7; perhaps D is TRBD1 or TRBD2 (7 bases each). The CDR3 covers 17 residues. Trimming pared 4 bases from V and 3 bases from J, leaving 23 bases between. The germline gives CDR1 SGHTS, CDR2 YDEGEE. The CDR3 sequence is CASSQGGGPQFFYEQYF. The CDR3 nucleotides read TGTGCCAGCAGCCAGGGGGGGGGCCCCCAATTTTTCTACGAGCAGTACTTC.

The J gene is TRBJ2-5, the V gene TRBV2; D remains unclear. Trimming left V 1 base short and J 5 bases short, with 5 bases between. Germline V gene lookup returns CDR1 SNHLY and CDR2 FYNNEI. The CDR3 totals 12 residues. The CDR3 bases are TGTGCCAGCAGTGAAGGTTTTGAGACCCAGTACTTC. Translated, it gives CASSEGFETQYF.